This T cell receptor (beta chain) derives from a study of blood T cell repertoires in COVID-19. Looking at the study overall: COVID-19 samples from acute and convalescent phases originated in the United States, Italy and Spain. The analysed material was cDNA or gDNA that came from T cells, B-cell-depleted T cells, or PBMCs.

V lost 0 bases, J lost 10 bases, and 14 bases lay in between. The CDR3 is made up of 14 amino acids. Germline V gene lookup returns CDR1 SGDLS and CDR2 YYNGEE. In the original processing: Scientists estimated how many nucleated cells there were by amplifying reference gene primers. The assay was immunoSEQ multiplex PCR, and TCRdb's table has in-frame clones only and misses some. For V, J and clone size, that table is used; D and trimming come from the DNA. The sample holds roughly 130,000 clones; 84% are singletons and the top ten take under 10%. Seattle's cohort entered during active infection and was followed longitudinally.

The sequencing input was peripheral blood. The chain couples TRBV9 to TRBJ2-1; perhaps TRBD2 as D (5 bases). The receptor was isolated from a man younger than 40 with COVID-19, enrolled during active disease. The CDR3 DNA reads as TGTGCCAGCAGCGTAGTACTAAATTCGGGAGAGCAGTTCTTC. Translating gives CASSVVLNSGEQFF.